This TCR beta chain was captured in a study of cytomegalovirus exposure and HLA in healthy donors. The study, taken as a whole, reports: There were some 150 TCR beta chains listed as cytomegalovirus-associated. Later on, a genetic analysis was performed. It linked a missense variant in DCLRE1C with V- and J-gene trimming of TCR beta.

The PCR employed 60 Vbeta primers together with 13 Jbeta primers. Sequencing was performed with immunoSEQ multiplex PCR; in TCRdb, only in-frame clones are kept and a portion is missing. The table has over 150,000 clones, 77% seen once. About this clone: The antigen is not known.

CDR3 length equals 15 residues. Looked up from germline, CDR1 is GTSNPN and CDR2 is SVGIG (reference sequence). The V and J ends lost 4 bases and 3 bases respectively, with 15 bases between them. The receptor was derived from a woman in her thirties or forties in good health and CMV-seropositive. The chain employs TRBV30 and TRBJ2-2; a weak D match, TRBD2 (7 bases). Sequenced sample: PBMCs. The CDR3: CAWTRGGAHTGELFF. The CDR3 bases are TGTGCCTGGACGAGGGGGGGGGCACACACCGGGGAGCTGTTTTTT.